This T cell receptor (beta chain) stems from a study of shared clonotypes between healthy human individuals. General study findings and limits: Sampling was confined to blood; repertoires within tissues likely differ. Clonotypes shared by all four donors outscored non-shared clonotypes in generation probability.

The table came from immunoSEQ multiplex PCR; TCRdb's copy has only in-frame clones and leaves some out. The table shows 650,000 to 800,000 clones, with over 60% occurring only once. This clone showed up just a few times. Its antigen is unidentified. Sequencing was done on a sample of memory CD4+ T cells sorted from blood. Subset defined: CD45RA-negative fraction. This TCR derives from a woman aged 25 to 39 in good health.

CDR3 DNA: TGTGCCAGCCGGTCGAAGGGCCAAAAACTGTTTTTT. It codes for CASRSKGQKLFF. This chain links TRBV28 with TRBJ1-4; D gene uncertain. V was cut by 8 bases and J by 9 bases, with 13 bases left in between. The CDR3 extends over 12 amino acids. CDR1 is MDHEN and CDR2 is SYDVKM in the germline V gene.